This passage covers 8 T cell receptor beta chains from one sample sequenced in a study of CD8 T cells in Susac syndrome. RNA amounts of about 0.45 to 1 ug underwent reverse transcription with random hexamers. Using its own MiXCR run on the immunoSEQ multiplex PCR reads, TCRdb lists one record per CDR3 protein. This table holds roughly 200,000 distinct CDR3 sequences, 90% to 96% found once. The sample taken for sequencing was CD4+ T cells from PBMCs. The receptors were sampled from a human donor with multiple sclerosis.

The chain couples TRBV4-2 to TRBJ1-2, with unresolved D. Germline V gives CDR1 LGHNA, CDR2 YNFKEQ. The V and J ends lost 0 bases and 1 base respectively, with 3 bases between them. The CDR3 is 13 residues long. CDR3 sequence: CASSQDDNYGYTF. CDR3 DNA: TGTGCCAGCAGCCAAGACGATAACTATGGCTACACCTTC.

V and J are TRBV20-1 and TRBJ2-7; 7 nucleotides match TRBD1. V dropped 0 bases and J dropped 9; count of bases not matched to a gene: 5. The CDR3 contains 12 residues. The germline V gene encodes CDR1 DFQATT and CDR2 SNEGSKA (reference sequence). In DNA form, the CDR3 reads TGCAGTGCTAGAGATAGACCAGGGGGGCAGTACTTC. Its protein product is CSARDRPGGQYF.

This rearrangement joins TRBV9 to TRBJ1-1; D gene uncertain. V was clipped by 0 bases and J by 1 base, with 7 bases between them. The germline V gene has CDR1 SGDLS and CDR2 YYNGEE. CDR3 length equals 14 residues. The CDR3 DNA reads TGTGCCAGCAGCGTAGCGAGGCAGAACACTGAAGCTTTCTTT. Protein: CASSVARQNTEAFF.

This chain links TRBV2 with TRBJ2-6, with TRBD2 matching over 7 bases. Germline lookup yields CDR1 SNHLY and CDR2 FYNNEI. V dropped 7 bases and J dropped 2; count of bases not matched to a gene: 17. The CDR3 runs to 19 residues. The DNA for the CDR3 is TGTGCCAGCACTACGGGAGGCAGCGGGGTATTAGCTGGGGCCAACGTCCTGACTTTC. Amino acids: CASTTGGSGVLAGANVLTF. Using reference TRBV2 and TRBJ2-6 for the parts outside the CDR3, the full variable domain is EPEVTQTPSHQVTQMGQEVILRCVPISNHLYFYWYRQILGQKVEFLVSFYNNEISEKSEIFDDQFSVERPDGSNFTLKIRSTKLEDSAMYFCASTTGGSGVLAGANVLTFGAGSRLTVL.

The chain carries TRBV7-6 and TRBJ2-7; tentatively, D is TRBD1 or TRBD2 (6 bases each). V was clipped by 5 bases and J by 6 bases, with 20 bases between them. The CDR3 consists of 15 residues. Germline assignment: CDR1 SGHVS and CDR2 FNYEAQ. The CDR3 loop is CASSPSRGLPVEQYF. CDR3 DNA sequence: TGTGCCAGCAGCCCCAGCCGGGGGCTTCCTGTCGAGCAGTACTTC.

V gene TRBV7-9 combines with J gene TRBJ2-1; D tentatively reads TRBD1 or TRBD2 (5 bases each). The CDR3 is made up of 14 amino acids. Trimming left V 5 bases short and J 5 bases short, with 13 bases between. The germline CDR1 and CDR2 sequences are SEHNR and FQNEAQ (reference sequence). CDR3 in amino acids: CASSDPGRNNEQFF. CDR3 nucleotides: TGTGCCAGCAGCGACCCGGGACGAAACAATGAGCAGTTCTTC.

This chain uses TRBV20-1 with TRBJ1-2; possible D gene TRBD1, 5 bases. Trimming took off 1 base at V and 3 bases at J, with 15 bases between the two ends. The CDR3 length is 15 residues. CDR1 DFQATT and CDR2 SNEGSKA come from the germline V gene (reference sequence). The CDR3 DNA follows: TGCAGTGCTAGAGGAATGGAGGGGTTAGACTATGGCTACACCTTC. Translating gives CSARGMEGLDYGYTF.

The genes are TRBV7-9 and TRBJ2-2; D may be TRBD1 or TRBD2 (5 bases each). The CDR3 runs to 12 residues. V was trimmed by 8 bases and J by 7 bases, leaving 11 bases between them. Germline V CDR1 and CDR2: SEHNR, FQNEAQ (reference sequence). The CDR3 here is CASGGDSGELFF. In DNA, the CDR3 is TGTGCCAGCGGGGGAGACAGCGGGGAGCTGTTTTTT.